One sample yielded the 26 T cell receptor beta chains listed below, sequenced in a study of blood T cells in healthy people across ages (dated by TCRdb to between 2014 and 2017). The library came from 5' RACE. The run used an Illumina HiSeq 2500. A second about 7 to 12 cycle PCR used a sample-barcoded 5' primer and a J-beta primer mix. Clones were called with MiXCR by TCRdb after fastp trimmed the public reads at Q25, and only in-frame beta chains were retained. Each CDR3 protein appears once, grouped with its most common genes and DNA. The sample contains 780,000 or so distinct CDR3 sequences, roughly three fifths of them found a single time. The ten top clones hold 20% to 30% of the sample. The source material was blood. These receptors were taken from a man aged 35-49 years in good health.

There are a few counts of this clonotype. The rearrangement uses TRBV5-1 and TRBJ2-3; the D gene is possibly TRBD2 (5 bases). The CDR3 spans 14 residues. Germline CDR1 and CDR2: SGHRS and YFSETQ. Trimming cost V 2 bases and J 2 bases, with 9 bases left between them. The CDR3 spells CASSFYGNTDTQYF. The CDR3 coding sequence is TGCGCCAGCAGCTTCTACGGGAACACAGATACGCAGTATTTT.

This clonotype has a single count. V usage is TRBV6-1 and J usage is TRBJ2-7; D not certain. CDR3 size: 11 residues. V was shortened by 7 bases and J by 0 bases, with 4 bases between the two germline ends. Germline V lookup: CDR1 MNHNS, CDR2 SASEGT. The CDR3 spells CASMASYEQYF. In DNA, the CDR3 is TGTGCCAGCATGGCCTCCTACGAGCAGTACTTC.

CDR3 protein: CAISESAGMGNTEAFF. The DNA for the CDR3 is TGTGCCATCAGTGAGTCCGCAGGGATGGGGAACACTGAAGCTTTCTTT. The chain is built from TRBV10-3 and TRBJ1-1; the D gene is possibly TRBD1 (5 bases). The germline V gene has CDR1 ENHRY and CDR2 SYGVKD. This CDR3 has 16 amino acids. V was clipped by 0 bases and J by 1 base, with 12 bases between them.

V is TRBV29-1 and J is TRBJ2-1, with 9 bases fitting TRBD1. Germline lookup yields CDR1 SQVTM and CDR2 ANQGSEA. J lost 4 bases, V lost 3 bases, and 7 bases had no gene match. The length of the CDR3 is 15 residues. The chain's CDR3 is CSVDPTGGVYNEQFF. The CDR3 DNA follows: TGCAGCGTTGACCCGACAGGGGGAGTATACAATGAGCAGTTCTTC.

Turning to this clonotype: A read error may produce the germline difference seen at one junction end. The rearrangement links TRBV4-2 to TRBJ1-2, with D possibly being TRBD1 (6 bases). The CDR3 spans 14 residues. Germline CDR1 is LGHNA and CDR2 is YNFKEQ. In DNA form, the CDR3 reads TGTGCCAGCAGCCAAGGGGGGGCCCGCTACCGCTATACCTTC. It codes for CASSQGGARYRYTF.

This chain links TRBV6-4 with TRBJ2-7, with 9 bases aligning to TRBD2. Germline V gene lookup returns CDR1 MRHNA and CDR2 SNTAGT. The CDR3 runs 16 residues. The J segment lost 5 bases and the V segment lost 8 bases, leaving 16 bases of the junction unmatched. Here the CDR3 reads CASPEEPGLATHEQYF. The CDR3 nucleotides read TGTGCCAGCCCCGAAGAACCGGGACTAGCAACCCACGAGCAGTACTTC.

The chain couples TRBV6-4 to TRBJ2-3; 7 bases map to TRBD1. The CDR3 totals 14 residues. The V gene's germline CDR1 is MRHNA and CDR2 SNTAGT. V shed 4 bases and J 5 bases; nucleotides not matched to a gene: 6. In nucleotides, the CDR3 is TGTGCCAGCAGTGCTCAGGGGGTCCAAGATACGCAGTATTTT. Amino acid sequence: CASSAQGVQDTQYF.

This clonotype was seen only a few times. V is TRBV27 and J is TRBJ2-3, with D perhaps given as TRBD1 or TRBD2 (6 bases each). Germline V gives CDR1 MNHEY, CDR2 SMNVEV (reference sequence). The CDR3 is 14 residues long. Trimming left V 5 bases short and J 1 base short, with 10 bases between. CDR3 sequence: CASSPGGRTDTQYF. The CDR3 DNA is TGTGCCAGCAGTCCTGGGGGGCGCACAGATACGCAGTATTTT.

This clonotype has just a few counts. This chain uses TRBV28 with TRBJ1-6, with 7 bases fitting TRBD1. Trimming took 6 bases from V and 6 from J; bases not matched to a gene: 5. Germline CDR1 is MDHEN and CDR2 is SYDVKM. The CDR3 totals 14 residues. The CDR3 coding sequence is TGTGCCAGCAGCCCGGGACAGACTAATTCACCCCTCCACTTT. Translating it yields CASSPGQTNSPLHF.

The rearrangement uses TRBV28 and TRBJ2-7; 11 positions match TRBD1. The CDR3 covers 16 residues. Per germline, CDR1 MDHEN and CDR2 SYDVKM. V was clipped by 4 bases and J by 1 base; unmatched bases: 6. The CDR3 loop reads CASSSLGDRGSYEQYF. The CDR3 DNA follows: TGTGCCAGCAGTTCCTTAGGGGACAGGGGGTCCTACGAGCAGTACTTC.

The rearrangement links TRBV5-8 to TRBJ2-5; TRBD2 is a possible D gene (6 bases). The CDR3 covers 15 residues. The V gene's germline CDR1 is SGHTS and CDR2 YDEGEE. The V and J ends lost 0 bases and 7 bases respectively, with 16 bases between them. The DNA of the CDR3 is TGTGCCAGCAGCTTGGGGAGGGGCGTGATTGGGACCCAGTACTTC. Translation gives CASSLGRGVIGTQYF.

The V call is TRBV20-1, the J call TRBJ2-3, with 9 bases aligning to TRBD2. The germline gives CDR1 DFQATT, CDR2 SNEGSKA (reference sequence). The V gene end was trimmed by 5 bases and the J gene end by 5 bases; junction bases not matched to a gene: 8. This CDR3 has 14 residues. The chain's CDR3 is CSALPSGNGDTQYF. The DNA for the CDR3 is TGCAGTGCTCTGCCTAGCGGGAACGGAGATACGCAGTATTTT.

In this sample, this clonotype turned up a few times. V gene TRBV21-1 combines with J gene TRBJ1-4; the table calls TRBD1, which could not be checked here. TRBV21-1 constitutes a pseudogene. CDR3 length equals 13 residues. The DNA of the CDR3 is TGTGCCATAGATGGGGGAACTAATGAAAAACTGTTTTTT. It translates to CAIDGGTNEKLFF.

This clonotype appeared a few times. The V gene is TRBV20-1, the J gene TRBJ1-2; 9 bases align to TRBD1. The CDR3 is 14 residues long. V shed 4 bases and J 5 bases; nucleotides not matched to a gene: 8. In germline, CDR1 is DFQATT, CDR2 SNEGSKA (reference sequence). The CDR3 DNA is TGCAGTGCTACCGCGGGGGACAGGGAGTATGGCTACACCTTC. This codes for CSATAGDREYGYTF.

The chain has TRBV11-2 and TRBJ2-3; D is unresolved. Per the germline V gene, CDR1 is SGHAT and CDR2 is FQNNGV. Deletions cut 5 bases from V and 5 bases from J, with 14 bases between. The CDR3 loop spans 14 amino acids. The CDR3 is CASSARLVRDTQYF. The CDR3 bases are TGTGCCAGCAGCGCCCGTCTAGTCAGAGATACGCAGTATTTT. Together with reference TRBV11-2 and TRBJ2-3, the CDR3 gives the full variable domain: EAGVAQSPRYKIIEKRQSVAFWCNPISGHATLYWYQQILGQGPKLLIQFQNNGVVDDSQLPKDRFSAERLKGVDSTLKIQPAKLEDSAVYLCASSARLVRDTQYFGPGTRLTVL.

The chain links TRBV6-5 to TRBJ1-2, with TRBD1 as a possible D gene (5 bases). The CDR3 contains 13 residues. CDR1 and CDR2 from the germline V gene are MNHEY and SVGAGI. V was pared by 10 bases and J by 8 bases, with 20 bases between. This CDR3 is CAILDSQGLGYTF. The CDR3 coding sequence is TGTGCCATCTTAGACAGCCAGGGCTTGGGCTACACCTTC.

This clonotype was found many times. The CDR3 DNA reads as TGTGCCAGCAGCCCCTATACAAGCAATCAGCCCCAGCATTTT. It specifies CASSPYTSNQPQHF. V and J are TRBV3-1 and TRBJ1-5; D gene ambiguous. The CDR3 is made up of 14 amino acids. V lost 4 bases and J lost 1, with 8 bases in between. Germline V gene data show CDR1 as LGHDT and CDR2 as YNNKEL (reference sequence).

V usage is TRBV18 and J usage is TRBJ2-7, with a possible D match to TRBD2 (6 bases). Germline loops: CDR1 KGHSH, CDR2 LQKENI. Trimming took off 8 bases at V and 5 bases at J, with 22 bases between the two ends. The CDR3 length is 15 residues. CDR3 sequence: CASLAGDWLGDEQYF. CDR3 DNA: TGTGCCAGCCTCGCTGGGGACTGGCTTGGGGACGAGCAGTACTTC.

The V call is TRBV6-5, the J call TRBJ1-5; 8 bases are a match to TRBD1. V lost 1 base to trimming and J lost 5 bases; unmatched junction nucleotides: 1. The CDR3 runs to 14 residues. Germline-derived CDR1 and CDR2 are MNHEY and SVGAGI. Here the CDR3 DNA reads TGTGCCAGCAGTTACTTACAGGGGGATCAGCCCCAGCATTTT. Amino acids: CASSYLQGDQPQHF.

On this clonotype itself: A much larger clonotype is one base distant, so this may be a read error. V and J are TRBV6-2 or TRBV6-3 and TRBJ2-2, with D perhaps matching TRBD1 (6 bases). V shed 10 bases and J shed 1 base, with 16 bases lying between them. CDR1 and CDR2 from the germline V gene are MNHEY and SVGEGT. This CDR3 has 15 amino acids. The CDR3 DNA reads as TGTGCCACCACCCCTGCAGGGGTGAACACCGGGGAGCTGTTTTTT. Its translation is CATTPAGVNTGELFF.

The gene calls are TRBV14 and TRBJ1-2, with D maybe TRBD1 (6 bases). This CDR3 is built from 15 residues. With 0 bases removed from V and 8 bases from J, the gap between germline ends came to 16 bases. Germline V CDR1 and CDR2: SGHDN, FVKESK. The CDR3 DNA sequence: TGTGCCAGCAGCCAAGATTTTGGGGGGCTTGAAGGCTACACCTTC. This codes for CASSQDFGGLEGYTF. Filled out from reference TRBV14 and TRBJ1-2, the complete variable domain reads EAGVTQFPSHSVIEKGQTVTLRCDPISGHDNLYWYRRVMGKEIKFLLHFVKESKQDESGMPNNRFLAERTGGTYSTLKVQPAELEDSGVYFCASSQDFGGLEGYTFGSGTRLTVV.

A few counts support this clonotype. V usage is TRBV5-6 and J usage is TRBJ1-5; 8 nucleotides line up with TRBD1. This CDR3 is built from 14 residues. Germline CDR1 and CDR2: SGHDT and YYEEEE. V was clipped by 3 bases and J by 4 bases; unmatched bases: 3. CDR3 amino acids: CASSSGQVNQPQHF. In DNA form, the CDR3 reads TGTGCCAGCAGCTCGGGACAGGTGAATCAGCCCCAGCATTTT.

V is TRBV6-6 and J is TRBJ1-2; D unclear. Germline lookup yields CDR1 MNHNY and CDR2 SVGAGI (reference sequence). CDR3 length: 14 residues. V lost 2 bases to trimming and J lost 8 bases, with 15 bases between them. Here the CDR3 reads CASSYRGEPSGYTF. Here the CDR3 DNA reads TGTGCCAGCAGTTACCGCGGGGAGCCGTCGGGCTACACCTTC.

This clonotype was counted only a few times. This sequence joins TRBV10-3 and TRBJ1-5, with D tentatively TRBD1 (5 bases). CDR1 and CDR2 from the germline V gene are ENHRY and SYGVKD. This CDR3 spans 15 amino acids. Deletions cut 7 bases from V and 0 bases from J, with 13 bases between. The CDR3 nucleotides are TGTGCCATCAAGAACGACAGAAATAGCAATCAGCCCCAGCATTTT. This codes for CAIKNDRNSNQPQHF.

This rearrangement joins TRBV15 to TRBJ1-4; D call uncertain. The V and J ends lost 0 bases and 5 bases respectively, with 13 bases between them. CDR3 size: 16 residues. CDR1 is LNHNV, CDR2 YYDKDF, per germline (reference sequence). In DNA form, the CDR3 reads TGTGCCACCAGCAGAGACGGTGGACGGGCGAATGAAAAACTGTTTTTT. This gives the protein CATSRDGGRANEKLFF.

This rearrangement joins TRBV27 to TRBJ2-1; D possibly corresponds to TRBD2 (6 bases). The CDR3 runs 15 residues. Trimming left V 8 bases short and J 2 bases short, with 16 bases between. Germline V gene lookup returns CDR1 MNHEY and CDR2 SMNVEV (reference sequence). The CDR3 DNA follows: TGTGCCAGCGAATCCGGGACTTTTACCTACAATGAGCAGTTCTTC. It translates to CASESGTFTYNEQFF.